This T cell receptor (beta chain) was retrieved from a study of spatial heterogeneity in lung cancer. Turning to the study itself: The mean occurrence of each unique TCR and UMI combination in raw reads exceeded eight.

Every molecule of TCR cDNA had its own unique molecular identifier. A single record per CDR3 protein comes from TCRdb applying MiXCR to the 5' RACE reads. The sample yields about 120,000 distinct CDR3 sequences, less than 14% seen once. This clonotype has a count of ten or more. Time point described: blood at routine non-recurrence follow-up after resection. CDR3 length: 12 residues. Trimming removed 0 bases at V and 8 bases at J, with 10 bases between. CDR1 is SQVTM, CDR2 ANQGSEA, per germline. The clonotype originates from a female donor with early-stage non-small cell lung cancer. This chain connects TRBV29-1 to TRBJ1-1; D remains unclear. The material sequenced was PBMCs, taken at follow-up. Here the CDR3 reads CSVEETAAEAFF. The CDR3 DNA follows: TGCAGCGTTGAAGAAACGGCAGCCGAAGCTTTCTTT. Looking up the rest from reference TRBV29-1 and TRBJ1-1 gives the full variable domain: SAVISQKPSRDICQRGTSLTIQCQVDSQVTMMFWYRQQPGQSLTLIATANQGSEATYESGFVIDKFPISRPNLTFSTLTVSNMSPEDSSIYLCSVEETAAEAFFGQGTRLTVV.